These 23 T cell receptor beta chains were sequenced from one sample in a study of blood T cell repertoires in COVID-19. The protocol was immunoSEQ multiplex PCR, while the TCRdb copy is restricted to in-frame clones and leaves out a portion. The sample gives roughly 300,000 clones, approximately 90% of which show up once; approximately 5% is in the top ten. The sequenced material came from PBMCs or T cells enriched from blood (not recorded which). The receptors derive from a woman aged 30 to 39 who had recovered from COVID-19.

This clone is a singleton in its sample. This sequence joins TRBV28 and TRBJ2-7, with 9 bases that match TRBD1. CDR1 MDHEN and CDR2 SYDVKM come from the germline V gene. This CDR3 spans 16 amino acids. With 4 bases clipped from V and 3 bases from J, the junction kept 10 bases outside the gene matches. For the CDR3, the DNA is TGTGCCAGCAGTTCCCCCCGAGACAGGGGGGACTACGAGCAGTACTTC. Its protein is CASSSPRDRGDYEQYF.

V gene TRBV27 combines with J gene TRBJ2-7; possibly TRBD1 for D (5 bases). Trimming stripped 6 bases from V and 3 bases from J, with 12 bases between. The CDR3 runs 13 residues. The germline CDR1 and CDR2 sequences are MNHEY and SMNVEV (reference sequence). The CDR3 nucleotides are TGTGCCAGCAGCCCGACAGCACTCTACGAGCAGTACTTC. This sequence encodes CASSPTALYEQYF.

Details on this clone: Other DNA sequences from this sample encode an identical CDR3 as well. V is TRBV5-1 and J is TRBJ2-7; maybe TRBD1 (6 bases). Trimming removed 3 bases at V and 4 bases at J, with 8 bases between. This CDR3 has 12 residues. Germline V lookup: CDR1 SGHRS, CDR2 YFSETQ. The CDR3 sequence is CASSSQGYEQYF. Written as DNA, the CDR3 is TGCGCCAGCAGCTCACAGGGTTACGAGCAGTACTTC.

The chain joins TRBV6-2 or TRBV6-3 to TRBJ2-7; 8 positions match TRBD2. J gave up 5 bases and V 5 bases, and 5 bases lay outside the gene matches. Germline V lookup: CDR1 MNHEY, CDR2 SVGEGT. The CDR3 is made up of 13 amino acids. The chain's CDR3 is CASSGTRLDEQYF. The CDR3 nucleotides read TGTGCCAGCAGTGGGACTAGGTTGGACGAGCAGTACTTC.

CDR3 loop: CASSHETSSNQPQHF. CDR3 DNA sequence: TGCGCCAGCAGCCACGAGACTTCCAGCAATCAGCCCCAGCATTTT. The chain combines TRBV4-1 with TRBJ1-5; D gene uncertain. Trimming removed 3 bases from V and 1 base from J, with 10 bases in between. The CDR3 length is 15 residues. Germline CDR1 and CDR2: MGHRA and YSYEKL.

This clone was picked up one time. J is TRBJ1-1 and V is TRBV5-1; no definite D call. CDR1 and CDR2 (germline): SGHRS, YFSETQ. V gave up 6 bases and J gave up 4 bases, with 13 bases separating them. The CDR3 covers 13 residues. This chain's CDR3 is CASNPGGGTEAFF. The CDR3 nucleotides are TGCGCCAGCAATCCAGGTGGAGGCACTGAAGCTTTCTTT.

The genes are TRBV5-5 and TRBJ1-5; perhaps TRBD1 as D (5 bases). The V end lost 4 bases, the J end lost 6 bases, and 14 bases lay between the germline ends. Germline V gene lookup returns CDR1 SGHKS and CDR2 YYEKEE (reference sequence). The CDR3 is 14 amino acids. DNA of the CDR3: TGTGCCAGCAGCCGCCCTCCAGGGTTTCAGCCCCAGCATTTT. This encodes CASSRPPGFQPQHF.

The chain recombines TRBV19 with TRBJ1-5; TRBD1 matches at 9 bases. CDR1 LNHDA and CDR2 SQIVND come from the germline V gene (reference sequence). The CDR3 runs to 15 residues. J was trimmed by 3 bases and V by 3 bases; bases with no gene match: 3. The chain's CDR3 is CASSMGQGFNQPQHF. DNA of the CDR3: TGTGCCAGTAGTATGGGACAGGGCTTCAATCAGCCCCAGCATTTT.

CDR3 sequence reads: CAWNLQGLYTEAFF. CDR3 DNA sequence: TGTGCCTGGAACCTACAGGGATTGTACACTGAAGCTTTCTTT. The J gene is TRBJ1-1, the V gene TRBV30, with a tentative D call TRBD1 (6 bases). V was trimmed by 4 bases and J by 3 bases, leaving 15 bases between them. Germline V gene sequence: CDR1 GTSNPN, CDR2 SVGIG (reference sequence). CDR3 length: 14 residues.

The chain employs TRBV5-1 and TRBJ1-6, with 8 bases matching TRBD1. The CDR3 is made up of 20 amino acids. V lost 1 base, J lost 0 bases, and 12 bases stayed unmatched. The germline V gene encodes CDR1 SGHRS and CDR2 YFSETQ. The DNA of the CDR3 is TGCGCCAGCAGCTTGTCATGGACAGGGTCCGGAAGCTCCTATAATTCACCCCTCCACTTT. This encodes CASSLSWTGSGSSYNSPLHF. The full variable domain, completed using reference TRBV5-1 and TRBJ1-6, is KAGVTQTPRYLIKTRGQQVTLSCSPISGHRSVSWYQQTPGQGLQFLFEYFSETQRNKGNFPGRFSGRQFSNSRSEMNVSTLELGDSALYLCASSLSWTGSGSSYNSPLHFGNGTRLTVT.

The table lists this clone with a count of one. The chain joins TRBV11-2 to TRBJ2-3; 9 bases are a match to TRBD2. The CDR3 consists of 15 residues. Germline CDR1 SGHAT, CDR2 FQNNGV. V shed 1 base and J 8 bases; nucleotides not matched to a gene: 7. This CDR3 reads CASSLASGGSGTQYF. CDR3 nucleotide sequence: TGTGCCAGCAGCTTAGCGAGCGGGGGGTCGGGTACGCAGTATTTT.

This clone was seen just once. J is TRBJ1-2 and V is TRBV10-3; D gene uncertain. Germline V gene data show CDR1 as ENHRY and CDR2 as SYGVKD. V lost 3 bases and J lost 4, with 6 bases in between. The CDR3 is made up of 12 amino acids. The CDR3 sequence is CAISDVSYGYTF. The CDR3 nucleotides are TGTGCCATCAGTGACGTATCCTATGGCTACACCTTC.

CDR3 nucleotide sequence: TGTGCCAGCAGTTCTCTCCGAAGGCGCGGCAATGAGCAGTTCTTC. This sequence encodes CASSSLRRRGNEQFF. The V gene is TRBV6-5, the J gene TRBJ2-1; D is uncertain. CDR1 and CDR2 (germline): MNHEY, SVGAGI. The V and J ends lost 4 bases and 6 bases respectively, with 16 bases between them. CDR3 length: 15 amino acids.

The V gene is TRBV20-1, the J gene TRBJ1-1; possibly TRBD1 for D (6 bases). V dropped 3 bases and J dropped 7 bases, with 12 bases sitting between them. The CDR3 runs 12 residues. Germline V gene lookup returns CDR1 DFQATT and CDR2 SNEGSKA (reference sequence). The CDR3 nucleotides are TGCAGTGCTAGTCTCCGGGACAATGAAGCTTTCTTT. This translates into CSASLRDNEAFF.

The genes are TRBV19 and TRBJ1-2, with D unresolved. Per germline, CDR1 LNHDA and CDR2 SQIVND (reference sequence). V was clipped by 5 bases and J by 6 bases, with 16 bases between them. The CDR3 covers 14 residues. This CDR3 is CASSPDTYKHGYTF. CDR3 DNA sequence: TGTGCCAGTAGTCCTGACACCTACAAGCATGGCTACACCTTC.

The chain uses TRBV30 and TRBJ1-2; D is undetermined. The ends were cut back, 4 bases at V and 4 bases at J, with 10 bases in the middle. CDR3 size: 12 residues. Germline-derived CDR1 and CDR2 are GTSNPN and SVGIG (reference sequence). The CDR3: CAWTYGSYGYTF. In DNA, the CDR3 is TGTGCCTGGACTTATGGGAGCTATGGCTACACCTTC.

The chain uses TRBV5-1 and TRBJ2-5; 10 bases line up with TRBD2. The length of the CDR3 is 15 residues. The junction had 4 bases not matched to a gene; V was cut back by 2 bases and J by 3 bases. The V gene's germline CDR1 is SGHRS and CDR2 YFSETQ. The CDR3 loop reads CASSLTGTSEETQYF. CDR3 nucleotide sequence: TGCGCCAGCAGCTTAACCGGGACTAGCGAAGAGACCCAGTACTTC.

V is TRBV11-2 and J is TRBJ2-5; unclear D gene. This CDR3 is 14 amino acids long. V lost 2 bases to trimming and J lost 5 bases, with 12 bases between them. CDR1 and CDR2 (germline): SGHAT, FQNNGV. The DNA of the CDR3 is TGTGCCAGCAGCTTACGCCAGTCTTTGGAGACCCAGTACTTC. Its translation is CASSLRQSLETQYF.

V usage is TRBV14 and J usage is TRBJ2-5; no definite D call. Trimming removed 4 bases at V and 4 bases at J, with 13 bases between. Germline assignment: CDR1 SGHDN and CDR2 FVKESK. This CDR3 region has 14 residues. DNA of the CDR3: TGTGCCAGCAGCCGCGACTGGCGCGCAGAGACCCAGTACTTC. This codes for CASSRDWRAETQYF.

The genes are TRBV2 and TRBJ1-4; TRBD1 might be the D (5 bases). With 2 bases removed from V and 0 bases from J, the gap between germline ends came to 13 bases. The CDR3 is made up of 17 amino acids. CDR1 is SNHLY and CDR2 is FYNNEI in the germline V gene. The DNA of the CDR3 is TGTGCCAGCAGTGAATCGCTCGGCAGGGCAACTAATGAAAAACTGTTTTTT. It translates to CASSESLGRATNEKLFF.

V usage is TRBV7-9 and J usage is TRBJ2-2, with 8 bases that match TRBD2. Trimming cost V 5 bases and J 4 bases; bases outside gene matches: 9. The CDR3 spans 16 residues. Germline values: CDR1 SEHNR, CDR2 FQNEAQ (reference sequence). The CDR3 loop reads CASSPPTSEATGELFF. The CDR3 DNA follows: TGTGCCAGCAGCCCCCCGACTAGCGAGGCCACCGGGGAGCTGTTTTTT.

This chain connects TRBV5-1 to TRBJ2-5; TRBD1 matches 7 bases. Germline-derived CDR1 and CDR2 are SGHRS and YFSETQ. The CDR3 is made up of 15 amino acids. With V trimmed by 7 bases and J by 2 bases, 11 bases remained unmatched. The CDR3 spells CASSRFADRQETQYF. As DNA, the CDR3 is TGCGCCAGCTCCCGTTTTGCGGACAGGCAAGAGACCCAGTACTTC.

V and J are TRBV6-5 and TRBJ1-1; 9 nucleotides match TRBD1. The CDR3 is 15 residues long. The germline CDR1 and CDR2 sequences are MNHEY and SVGAGI. V dropped 2 bases and J dropped 4; count of bases not matched to a gene: 5. CDR3 bases: TGTGCCAGCAGTTACAGGACAGGGGTCGGCACTGAAGCTTTCTTT. Its translation is CASSYRTGVGTEAFF.